This T cell receptor (beta chain) originates from a study of control samples from healthy donors and cancer patients. CDR1 is ENHRY and CDR2 is SYGVKD in the germline V gene. CDR3 length: 14 amino acids. Trimming took 4 bases from V and 6 from J; bases not matched to a gene: 9. The assay was immunoSEQ multiplex PCR, and TCRdb's table has in-frame clones only and misses some. Of roughly 51,000 clones in the sample, roughly nine tenths were seen once. This clonotype was obtained from a man aged 35 to 55 with colorectal cancer. The source material was PBMCs. The chain is built from TRBV10-3 and TRBJ2-7, with TRBD2 matching over 7 bases. As DNA, the CDR3 is TGTGCCATCAGTGGGACTAGTAATGTAATCGAGCAGTACTTC. It is translated as CAISGTSNVIEQYF.